This T cell receptor (beta chain) originates from a study of cytomegalovirus exposure and HLA in healthy donors. Study summary: A previous analysis identified 95 million to 130 million unique TCR beta sequences derived from around 200 million T cells.

Researchers ran the PCR with 60 Vbeta and 13 Jbeta primers. This table comes from immunoSEQ multiplex PCR, and its TCRdb copy is limited to in-frame clones, with some not included. The data show some 140,000 clones, roughly 77% seen once. Overall study findings and caveats: HLA alleles were associated with 15,000 to 20,000 TCR beta sequences in a later analysis at 0.05 false discovery rate.

Comment on this clone: Its antigen is unknown.

Specimen: PBMCs. This receptor was identified in a female donor in good health and CMV-seronegative.

The CDR3 sequence is CASSLVGTGGISYEQYF. CDR3 coding DNA: TGTGCCAGCAGCTTAGTTGGGACAGGGGGGATATCCTACGAGCAGTACTTC. The rearrangement joins TRBV7-2 to TRBJ2-7; 11 bases fit TRBD1. The trim removed 1 base at V and 1 base at J, leaving 6 bases unmatched. CDR1 SGHTA and CDR2 FQGNSA come from the germline V gene. CDR3 size: 17 residues.